This T cell receptor (beta chain) is drawn from a study of shared clonotypes between healthy human individuals. Study-level points and caveats: When naive CD4 clonotypes were compared across a few donors, about 4.9% were shared.

The run depth of the assay was deep. Sequenced by immunoSEQ multiplex PCR; TCRdb stores in-frame clones only, minus some. Of about 1 million clones in the sample, roughly 80% were seen once. In germline, CDR1 is GTSNPN, CDR2 SVGIG (reference sequence). The J segment lost 4 bases and the V segment lost 3 bases, leaving 5 bases of the junction unmatched. The CDR3 loop spans 13 amino acids. A remark on this clone: Its target is not known.

This clonotype originated in a man younger than 35 in good health. The rearrangement links TRBV30 to TRBJ2-5, with TRBD1 matching 7 bases. The source material was memory CD4+ T cells sorted from blood. Subset of the sample: CD45RA-negative fraction. CDR3 nucleotide sequence: TGTGCCTGGAGCTCAGGGGGAAGAGAGACCCAGTACTTC. The encoded protein is CAWSSGGRETQYF. Full variable domain (outside the CDR3, taken from reference TRBV30 and TRBJ2-5): SQTIHQWPATLVQPVGSPLSLECTVEGTSNPNLYWYRQAAGRGLQLLFYSVGIGQISSEVPQNLSASRPQDRQFILSSKKLLLSDSGFYLCAWSSGGRETQYFGPGTRLLVL.